This T cell receptor (beta chain) was identified in a study of blood T cell repertoires in COVID-19. Some clones are missing from TCRdb's copy, which holds only in-frame ones; the method was immunoSEQ multiplex PCR. The sample carries 60,000 to 65,000 clones, 65% to 80% recorded once. V shed 1 base, J shed 10 bases, and the junction held 3 bases outside the gene matches. CDR1 SNHLY and CDR2 FYNNEI come from the germline V gene. The CDR3 extends over 13 amino acids. This chain uses TRBV2 with TRBJ2-5; 10 bases are a match to TRBD2. Sequenced material: peripheral blood. The TCR originated in a human donor in a cohort sampled during active COVID-19. CDR3 in DNA: TGTGCCAGCAGTGAAGGTAGCGGGAGGAACCAGTACTTC. Translating gives CASSEGSGRNQYF.